The 11 T cell receptor beta chains reported below all come from one sample, sequenced in a study of blood T cell repertoires in COVID-19. Generated by immunoSEQ multiplex PCR, the TCRdb table keeps only in-frame clones and is missing some. The table includes more than 400,000 clones, roughly nine tenths detected once. Sequencing input: PBMCs or T cells enriched from blood (not recorded which). Receptors originate from a woman in her late teens or twenties who had recovered from COVID-19.

The chain combines TRBV2 with TRBJ2-7, with TRBD2 identical over 8 bases. In germline, CDR1 is SNHLY, CDR2 FYNNEI. This CDR3 contains 15 residues. The V segment lost 9 bases and the J segment 0 bases; nucleotides outside the gene matches: 10. In DNA, the CDR3 is TGTGCCAGTCGGCCCGGGGGGGGGTCCTCCTACGAGCAGTACTTC. It yields the protein CASRPGGGSSYEQYF.

The J gene is TRBJ2-7, the V gene TRBV4-1; 11 positions match TRBD1. In germline, CDR1 is MGHRA, CDR2 YSYEKL. V lost 5 bases, J lost 4 bases, and 13 bases stayed unmatched. The CDR3 loop spans 17 amino acids. CDR3 sequence reads: CASSLSGQGAARYEQYF. The CDR3 nucleotides read TGCGCCAGCAGCTTATCCGGACAGGGGGCGGCTAGGTACGAGCAGTACTTC.

The V call is TRBV5-1, the J call TRBJ1-1; D might be TRBD1 (6 bases). The length of the CDR3 is 14 residues. V lost 4 bases to trimming and J lost 1 base, with 11 bases between them. Looked up from germline, CDR1 is SGHRS and CDR2 is YFSETQ. CDR3 protein: CASSHREGNTEAFF. The CDR3 DNA is TGCGCCAGCAGCCACAGGGAGGGGAACACTGAAGCTTTCTTT.

The chain carries TRBV18 and TRBJ1-1; the D is unclear. CDR3 length: 16 residues. CDR1 and CDR2 from the germline V gene are KGHSH and LQKENI. V lost 1 base and J 5 bases, leaving 17 bases between the germline ends. The CDR3 spells CASSPRQGVESTEAFF. Written as DNA, the CDR3 is TGTGCCAGCTCACCACGGCAAGGAGTAGAATCGACTGAAGCTTTCTTT.

The chain carries TRBV2 and TRBJ1-1; a possible D gene is TRBD1 (6 bases). The germline V gene has CDR1 SNHLY and CDR2 FYNNEI. V dropped 4 bases and J dropped 1 base, with 19 bases sitting between them. This CDR3 comprises 17 residues. As DNA, the CDR3 is TGTGCCAGCAGTGTGTACAGGGTAACAGGAGGGAACACTGAAGCTTTCTTT. Encoded protein: CASSVYRVTGGNTEAFF.

This clone was seen only a few times. This chain connects TRBV6-1 to TRBJ1-2; D ambiguous. The length of the CDR3 is 14 residues. Trimming stripped 1 base from V and 7 bases from J, with 13 bases between. Germline-derived CDR1 and CDR2 are MNHNS and SASEGT. CDR3 DNA: TGTGCCAGCAGTGAAGATGCCTATGCCATTGGCTACACCTTC. This translates into CASSEDAYAIGYTF.

V gene TRBV2 combines with J gene TRBJ2-3; D gene unclear. Germline CDR1 is SNHLY and CDR2 is FYNNEI. This CDR3 has 13 amino acids. V lost 5 bases, J lost 2 bases, and 8 bases lay in between. DNA of the CDR3: TGTGCCAGCAGTTATAGCAACACAGATACGCAGTATTTT. Translating gives CASSYSNTDTQYF.

The V and J genes are TRBV18 and TRBJ1-6; D might be TRBD1 (6 bases). Germline V gene data show CDR1 as KGHSH and CDR2 as LQKENI. There are 17 residues in the CDR3. Trimming took off 5 bases at V and 0 bases at J, with 14 bases between the two ends. CDR3 bases: TGTGCCAGCTCATCGGACAGATTGACCTCCTATAATTCACCCCTCCACTTT. Translation gives CASSSDRLTSYNSPLHF.

The chain uses TRBV14 and TRBJ1-1, with 8 bases fitting TRBD1. The CDR3 covers 17 residues. V was clipped by 4 bases and J by 3 bases; unmatched bases: 13. Germline-derived CDR1 and CDR2 are SGHDN and FVKESK. The CDR3 region is CASSLSGQGLRHTEAFF. In nucleotides, the CDR3 is TGTGCCAGCAGCCTATCCGGACAGGGTTTGCGGCACACTGAAGCTTTCTTT.

The chain has TRBV2 and TRBJ1-2; perhaps TRBD1 as D (5 bases). Deletions cut 1 base from V and 8 bases from J, with 11 bases between. Germline CDR1 SNHLY, CDR2 FYNNEI. The CDR3 is made up of 13 amino acids. DNA of the CDR3: TGTGCCAGCAGTGAAGTTGATTCAGGGGGCTACACCTTC. Protein product: CASSEVDSGGYTF.

This chain connects TRBV30 to TRBJ2-3; the match to TRBD1 covers 10 bases. The J segment lost 6 bases and the V segment lost 2 bases, leaving 5 bases of the junction unmatched. This CDR3 region has 14 residues. From germline, CDR1 is GTSNPN and CDR2 SVGIG (reference sequence). CDR3 bases: TGTGCCTGGAGTACAAGGACAGGGGGGGATACGCAGTATTTT. Translating it yields CAWSTRTGGDTQYF. Looking up the rest from reference TRBV30 and TRBJ2-3 gives the full variable domain: SQTIHQWPATLVQPVGSPLSLECTVEGTSNPNLYWYRQAAGRGLQLLFYSVGIGQISSEVPQNLSASRPQDRQFILSSKKLLLSDSGFYLCAWSTRTGGDTQYFGPGTRLTVL.